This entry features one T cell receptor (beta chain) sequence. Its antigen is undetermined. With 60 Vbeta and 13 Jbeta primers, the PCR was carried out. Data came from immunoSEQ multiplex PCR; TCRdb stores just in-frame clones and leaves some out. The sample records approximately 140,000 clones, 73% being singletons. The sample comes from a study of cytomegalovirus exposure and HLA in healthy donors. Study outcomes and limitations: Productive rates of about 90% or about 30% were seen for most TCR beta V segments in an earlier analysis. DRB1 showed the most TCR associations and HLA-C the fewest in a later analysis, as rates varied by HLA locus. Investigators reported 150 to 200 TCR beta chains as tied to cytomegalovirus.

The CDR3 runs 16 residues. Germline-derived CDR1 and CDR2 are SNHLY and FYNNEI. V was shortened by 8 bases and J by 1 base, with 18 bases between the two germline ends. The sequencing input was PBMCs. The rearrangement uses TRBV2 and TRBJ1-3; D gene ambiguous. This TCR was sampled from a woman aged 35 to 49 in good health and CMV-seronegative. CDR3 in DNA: TGTGCCAGCGCCACATCCGCCGCCCATTCTGGAAACACCATATATTTT. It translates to CASATSAAHSGNTIYF.